This is a list of T cell receptor beta chains from one sample in a study of blood T cell repertoires in COVID-19. Only in-frame clones appear in the TCRdb table, and some are missing; sequencing was by immunoSEQ multiplex PCR. The sample includes approximately 140,000 clones, about 85% of them seen just once. Specimen: peripheral blood. All receptors come from a man between 35 and 55 years old with active or convalescent COVID-19. Each CDR3 is given with its conserved first and last residue. A D gene is named only where the DNA matches it firmly. For some rows the clone size is stated as once, few or many, or as a class when expanded; others skip it.

D: TRBD2; size: -; V: TRBV6-1; J: TRBJ2-7; CDR3: CASSELAGATGEQYF; DNA: TGTGCCAGCAGTGAACTAGCGGGGGCCACCGGGGAGCAGTACTTC
D: -; size: -; V: TRBV5-4; J: TRBJ2-3; CDR3: CASTSDQAGADTQYF; DNA: TGTGCCAGCACCTCAGATCAGGCAGGGGCCGATACGCAGTATTTT
D: -; size: -; V: TRBV4-1; J: TRBJ1-6; CDR3: CASSQEGRVSPLHF; DNA: TGCGCCAGCAGCCAAGAGGGCAGGGTTTCACCCCTCCACTTT
D: -; size: -; V: TRBV19; J: TRBJ2-3; CDR3: CASTTRPGLSDTQYF; DNA: TGTGCCAGTACCACCCGACCGGGACTTTCCGATACGCAGTATTTT
D: -; size: -; V: TRBV18; J: TRBJ2-3; CDR3: CASSPPAGDTQYF; DNA: TGTGCCAGCTCACCACCAGCCGGTGATACGCAGTATTTT
D: -; size: once; V: TRBV6-4; J: TRBJ2-1; CDR3: CASSDSPGSRNEQFF; DNA: TGTGCCAGCAGTGACTCTCCGGGTTCGAGGAATGAGCAGTTCTTC
D: TRBD1; size: few; V: TRBV28; J: TRBJ1-2; CDR3: CASSLGTGGGYGYTF; DNA: TGTGCCAGCAGTTTAGGTACAGGGGGCGGGTATGGCTACACCTTC
D: TRBD2; size: -; V: TRBV5-1; J: TRBJ2-1; CDR3: CASSLSSSGGETNEQFF; DNA: TGCGCCAGCAGCTTGAGCTCTAGCGGGGGGGAAACCAATGAGCAGTTCTTC
D: TRBD1; size: -; V: TRBV4-3; J: TRBJ1-2; CDR3: CASSQEDSPAGQKNYGYTF; DNA: TGCGCCAGCAGCCAAGAAGATTCGCCCGCGGGACAGAAGAACTATGGCTACACCTTC
D: TRBD2; size: -; V: TRBV18; J: TRBJ2-3; CDR3: CASSSTSGGNTDTQYF; DNA: TGTGCCAGCTCATCTACTAGCGGGGGAAACACAGATACGCAGTATTTT
D: -; size: once; V: TRBV19; J: TRBJ2-7; CDR3: CATVSNRPYEQYF; DNA: TGTGCCACCGTAAGCAACAGACCCTACGAGCAGTACTTC
D: -; size: -; V: TRBV3-1/TRBV3-2; J: TRBJ2-5; CDR3: CASRPSGLRGTQYF; DNA: TGTGCCAGCAGGCCCTCGGGCCTAAGGGGGACCCAGTACTTC
D: -; size: -; V: TRBV29-1; J: TRBJ2-1; CDR3: CSVLKVYNEQFF; DNA: TGCAGCGTGCTAAAAGTCTACAATGAGCAGTTCTTC
D: -; size: -; V: TRBV29-1; J: TRBJ2-5; CDR3: CSAGRQGGAQETQYF; DNA: TGCAGCGCTGGGAGGCAGGGGGGAGCCCAAGAGACCCAGTACTTC
D: -; size: -; V: TRBV6-1; J: TRBJ1-6; CDR3: CASSEIPQLPNSPLHF; DNA: TGTGCCAGCAGTGAAATCCCCCAACTCCCAAATTCACCCCTCCACTTT
D: -; size: -; V: TRBV11-2; J: TRBJ1-1; CDR3: CASSTLDIPNTEAFF; DNA: TGTGCCAGCAGCACCCTTGACATACCGAACACTGAAGCTTTCTTT
D: -; size: -; V: TRBV6-2/TRBV6-3; J: TRBJ1-6; CDR3: CASSYLGPYNSPLHF; DNA: TGTGCCAGCAGTTACTTGGGGCCGTATAATTCACCCCTCCACTTT
D: -; size: -; V: TRBV6-5; J: TRBJ1-5; CDR3: CASISSGQTNQPQHF; DNA: TGTGCCAGCATTTCGTCGGGACAAACTAATCAGCCCCAGCATTTT
D: -; size: -; V: TRBV7-8; J: TRBJ2-3; CDR3: CASSGTGTHSTDTQYF; DNA: TGTGCCAGCAGCGGGACCGGGACTCACAGCACAGATACGCAGTATTTT
D: TRBD1; size: -; V: TRBV29-1; J: TRBJ1-1; CDR3: CSGLTGLNTEAFF; DNA: TGCAGCGGTTTGACAGGGCTAAACACTGAAGCTTTCTTT
D: TRBD1; size: -; V: TRBV7-2; J: TRBJ1-2; CDR3: CASSFQGAVYGYTF; DNA: TGTGCCAGCAGCTTTCAGGGGGCGGTCTATGGCTACACCTTC
D: TRBD2; size: -; V: TRBV24-1; J: TRBJ2-2; CDR3: CATSLSGGPTGELFF; DNA: TGTGCCACCAGTCTCAGCGGGGGGCCGACCGGGGAGCTGTTTTTT
D: -; size: -; V: TRBV7-6; J: TRBJ2-7; CDR3: CASSSATGGSSYEQYF; DNA: TGTGCCAGCAGCTCGGCCACTGGGGGGAGCTCCTACGAGCAGTACTTC
D: TRBD1; size: -; V: TRBV7-2; J: TRBJ2-7; CDR3: CASSADRGGYEQYF; DNA: TGTGCCAGCAGCGCAGACAGGGGGGGCTACGAGCAGTACTTC
D: -; size: -; V: TRBV27; J: TRBJ2-1; CDR3: CASSPPGLLNYNEQFF; DNA: TGTGCCAGCAGTCCACCAGGACTACTCAACTACAATGAGCAGTTCTTC
D: TRBD1; size: -; V: TRBV10-3; J: TRBJ2-1; CDR3: CAISELTGINEQFF; DNA: TGTGCCATCAGTGAGTTGACAGGGATCAATGAGCAGTTCTTC
D: TRBD1; size: -; V: TRBV9; J: TRBJ2-7; CDR3: CASSVGGGQGKSSYEQYF; DNA: TGTGCCAGCAGCGTAGGGGGCGGACAGGGAAAAAGCTCCTACGAGCAGTACTTC
D: -; size: -; V: TRBV5-1; J: TRBJ1-1; CDR3: CASSLVPGDEAFF; DNA: TGCGCCAGCAGCTTGGTTCCGGGGGATGAAGCTTTCTTT
D: -; size: -; V: TRBV24-1; J: TRBJ2-2; CDR3: CATSYSTGELFF; DNA: TGTGCCACCAGTTACAGCACCGGGGAGCTGTTTTTT
D: -; size: -; V: TRBV27; J: TRBJ1-1; CDR3: CASSLPGGNTEAFF; DNA: TGTGCCAGCAGTTTACCCGGGGGGAACACTGAAGCTTTCTTT
D: -; size: -; V: TRBV28; J: TRBJ1-1; CDR3: CASIRGLENTEAFF; DNA: TGTGCCAGCATCCGAGGCCTGGAGAACACTGAAGCTTTCTTT
D: TRBD2; size: -; V: TRBV6-2/TRBV6-3; J: TRBJ2-7; CDR3: CASSYRAGAYEQYF; DNA: TGTGCCAGCAGTTACCGGGCGGGGGCCTACGAGCAGTACTTC
D: -; size: once; V: TRBV6-6; J: TRBJ2-5; CDR3: CASSSTGETQYF; DNA: TGTGCCAGCAGTTCGACAGGAGAGACCCAGTACTTC
D: TRBD1; size: once; V: TRBV25-1; J: TRBJ2-7; CDR3: CASSEFGTGSYEQYF; DNA: TGTGCCAGCAGTGAATTCGGGACAGGGTCCTACGAGCAGTACTTC
D: TRBD1; size: -; V: TRBV9; J: TRBJ1-4; CDR3: CASSPPPGTGRGTEKLFF; DNA: TGTGCCAGCAGCCCTCCCCCCGGGACAGGGAGGGGAACTGAAAAACTGTTTTTT
D: TRBD2; size: -; V: TRBV11-1; J: TRBJ2-7; CDR3: CASSRTGGGSSYEQYF; DNA: TGTGCCAGCAGCCGAACGGGGGGGGGTTCCTCCTACGAGCAGTACTTC
D: -; size: -; V: TRBV7-2; J: TRBJ1-5; CDR3: CASSFRANQPQHF; DNA: TGTGCCAGCAGCTTCAGGGCCAATCAGCCCCAGCATTTT
D: -; size: -; V: TRBV19; J: TRBJ2-7; CDR3: CASSAHPDRTLEQYF; DNA: TGTGCCAGTAGTGCTCACCCGGACAGAACACTCGAGCAGTACTTC
D: -; size: -; V: TRBV19; J: TRBJ2-7; CDR3: CASSIDPGHRSYEQYF; DNA: TGTGCCAGTAGTATAGATCCGGGACACCGATCCTACGAGCAGTACTTC
D: -; size: -; V: TRBV6-5; J: TRBJ1-1; CDR3: CASRSGQENTEAFF; DNA: TGTGCCAGCAGGTCGGGACAAGAGAACACTGAAGCTTTCTTT
D: -; size: -; V: TRBV5-1; J: TRBJ2-5; CDR3: CASSLPGETQYF; DNA: TGCGCCAGCAGCTTGCCGGGAGAGACCCAGTACTTC
D: TRBD1; size: -; V: TRBV14; J: TRBJ1-1; CDR3: CASSQGQGAKAFF; DNA: TGTGCCAGCAGCCAAGGACAGGGGGCGAAAGCTTTCTTT
D: TRBD2; size: -; V: TRBV7-9; J: TRBJ2-2; CDR3: CASSPRLAGGSYTGELFF; DNA: TGTGCCAGCAGCCCTCGGCTAGCGGGGGGATCTTACACCGGGGAGCTGTTTTTT